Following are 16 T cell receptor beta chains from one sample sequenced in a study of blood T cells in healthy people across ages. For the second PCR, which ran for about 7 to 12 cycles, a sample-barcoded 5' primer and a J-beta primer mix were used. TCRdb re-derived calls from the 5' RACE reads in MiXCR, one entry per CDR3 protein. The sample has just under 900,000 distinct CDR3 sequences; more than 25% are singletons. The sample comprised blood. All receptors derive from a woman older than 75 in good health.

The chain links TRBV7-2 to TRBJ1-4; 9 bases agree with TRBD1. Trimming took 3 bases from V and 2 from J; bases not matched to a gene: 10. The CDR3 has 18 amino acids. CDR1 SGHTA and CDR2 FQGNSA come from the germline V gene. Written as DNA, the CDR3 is TGTGCCAGCAGCTTGGGACAGGGAAAGGGGCAGACTAATGAAAAACTGTTTTTT. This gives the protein CASSLGQGKGQTNEKLFF.

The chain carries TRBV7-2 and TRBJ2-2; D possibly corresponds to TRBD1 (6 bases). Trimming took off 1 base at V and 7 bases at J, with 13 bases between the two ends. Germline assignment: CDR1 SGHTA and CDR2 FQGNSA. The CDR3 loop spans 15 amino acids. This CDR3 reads CASSLDSQGSGELFF. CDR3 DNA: TGTGCCAGCAGCTTAGATTCCCAGGGGAGCGGGGAGCTGTTTTTT.

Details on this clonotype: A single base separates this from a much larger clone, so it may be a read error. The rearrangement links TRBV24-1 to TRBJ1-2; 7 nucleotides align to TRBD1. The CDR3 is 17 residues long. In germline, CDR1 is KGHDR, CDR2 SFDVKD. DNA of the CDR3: TGTGCCACCAGTAATTTTTCCCCATCGACAGGGATCTATGGCTACACCTTC. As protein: CATSNFSPSTGIYGYTF.

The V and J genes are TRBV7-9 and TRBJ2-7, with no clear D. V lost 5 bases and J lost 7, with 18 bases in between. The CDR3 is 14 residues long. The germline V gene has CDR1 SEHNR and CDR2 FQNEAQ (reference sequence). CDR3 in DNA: TGTGCCAGCAGCCAGGAGCCCTTAATGGTAGAGCAGTACTTC. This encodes CASSQEPLMVEQYF.

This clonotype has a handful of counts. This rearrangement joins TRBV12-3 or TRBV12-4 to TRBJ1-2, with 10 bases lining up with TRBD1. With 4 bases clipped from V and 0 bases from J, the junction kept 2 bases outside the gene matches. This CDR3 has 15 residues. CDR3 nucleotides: TGTGCCAGCAGTTACGGGACAGGGGCTAACTATGGCTACACCTTC. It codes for CASSYGTGANYGYTF.

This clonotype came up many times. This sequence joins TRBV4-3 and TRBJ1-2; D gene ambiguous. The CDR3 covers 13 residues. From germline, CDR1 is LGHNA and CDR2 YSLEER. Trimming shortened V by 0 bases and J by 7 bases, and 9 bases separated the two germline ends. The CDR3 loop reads CASSQEVARGYTF. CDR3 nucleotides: TGCGCCAGCAGCCAAGAGGTGGCCCGTGGCTACACCTTC.

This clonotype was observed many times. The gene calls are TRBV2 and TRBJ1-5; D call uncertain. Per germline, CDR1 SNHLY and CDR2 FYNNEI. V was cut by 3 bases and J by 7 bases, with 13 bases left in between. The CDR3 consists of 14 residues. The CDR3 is CASSDVGMRQPQHF. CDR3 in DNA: TGTGCCAGCAGTGACGTGGGAATGAGACAGCCCCAGCATTTT.

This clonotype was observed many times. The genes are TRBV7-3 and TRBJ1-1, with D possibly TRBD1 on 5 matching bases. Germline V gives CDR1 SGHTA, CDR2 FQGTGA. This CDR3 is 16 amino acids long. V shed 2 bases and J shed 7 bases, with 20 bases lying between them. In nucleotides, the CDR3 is TGTGCCAGCAGCTTATTTCTGGGGACCCCAGATAATGAAGCTTTCTTT. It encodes CASSLFLGTPDNEAFF.

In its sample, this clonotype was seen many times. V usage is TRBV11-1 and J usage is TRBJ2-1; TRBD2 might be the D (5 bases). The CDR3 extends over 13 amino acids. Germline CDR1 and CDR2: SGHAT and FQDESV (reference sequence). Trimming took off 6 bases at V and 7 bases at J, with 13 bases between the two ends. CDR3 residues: CASRTTRENEQFF. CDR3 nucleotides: TGTGCCAGCAGAACTACTAGGGAAAATGAGCAGTTCTTC.

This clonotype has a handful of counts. This CDR3 is CASKPGRGATNEKLFF. The CDR3 DNA reads as TGTGCCAGCAAACCAGGGCGGGGGGCAACTAATGAAAAACTGTTTTTT. The genes are TRBV5-5 and TRBJ1-4, with D possibly being TRBD1 (5 bases). V lost 6 bases and J lost 0, with 15 bases in between. CDR1 and CDR2 from the germline V gene are SGHKS and YYEKEE (reference sequence). The CDR3 runs to 16 residues. Supplemented by reference TRBV5-5 and TRBJ1-4, the full variable domain reads DAGVTQSPTHLIKTRGQQVTLRCSPISGHKSVSWYQQVLGQGPQFIFQYYEKEERGRGNFPDRFSARQFPNYSSELNVNALLLGDSALYLCASKPGRGATNEKLFFGSGTQLSVL.

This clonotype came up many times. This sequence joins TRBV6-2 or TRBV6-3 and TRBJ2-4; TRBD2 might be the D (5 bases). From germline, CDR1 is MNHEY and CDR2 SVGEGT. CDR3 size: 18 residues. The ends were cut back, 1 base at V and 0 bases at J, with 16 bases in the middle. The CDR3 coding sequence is TGTGCCAGCAGTTACTACCCACCCCTAGCATTAGCCAAAAACATTCAGTACTTC. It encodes CASSYYPPLALAKNIQYF.

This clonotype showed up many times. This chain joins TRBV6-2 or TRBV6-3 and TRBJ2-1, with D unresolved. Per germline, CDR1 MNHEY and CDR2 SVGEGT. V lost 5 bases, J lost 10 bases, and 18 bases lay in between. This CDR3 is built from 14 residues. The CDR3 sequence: CASSRPPRWGEQFF. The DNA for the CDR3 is TGTGCCAGCAGTCGACCCCCCCGCTGGGGAGAGCAGTTCTTC.

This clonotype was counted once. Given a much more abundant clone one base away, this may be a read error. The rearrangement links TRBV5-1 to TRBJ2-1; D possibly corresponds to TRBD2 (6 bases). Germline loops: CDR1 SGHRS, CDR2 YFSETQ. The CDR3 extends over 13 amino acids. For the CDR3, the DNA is TGCGTCAGCAAAAGCATCCGGGGGAATGAGCAGTTCTTC. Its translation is CVSKSIRGNEQFF. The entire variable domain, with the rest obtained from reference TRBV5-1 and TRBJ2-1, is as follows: KAGVTQTPRYLIKTRGQQVTLSCSPISGHRSVSWYQQTPGQGLQFLFEYFSETQRNKGNFPGRFSGRQFSNSRSEMNVSTLELGDSALYLCVSKSIRGNEQFFGPGTRLTVL.

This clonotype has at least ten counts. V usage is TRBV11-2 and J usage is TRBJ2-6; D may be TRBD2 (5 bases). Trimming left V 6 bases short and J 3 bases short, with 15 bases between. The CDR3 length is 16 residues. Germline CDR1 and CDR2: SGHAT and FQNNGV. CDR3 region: CASSYLLGIGANVLTF. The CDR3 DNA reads TGTGCCAGCAGTTATCTACTCGGGATTGGGGCCAACGTCCTGACTTTC.

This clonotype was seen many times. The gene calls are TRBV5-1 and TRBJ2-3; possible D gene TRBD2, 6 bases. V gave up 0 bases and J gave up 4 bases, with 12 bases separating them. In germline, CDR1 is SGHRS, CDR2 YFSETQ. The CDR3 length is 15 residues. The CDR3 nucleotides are TGCGCCAGCAGCTTGGCCGGAGGGAGGTCAGATACGCAGTATTTT. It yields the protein CASSLAGGRSDTQYF.

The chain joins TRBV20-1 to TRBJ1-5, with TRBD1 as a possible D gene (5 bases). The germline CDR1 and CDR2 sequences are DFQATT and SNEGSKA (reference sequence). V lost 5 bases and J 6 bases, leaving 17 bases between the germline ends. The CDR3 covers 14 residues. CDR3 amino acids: CSAEAGGLGQPQHF. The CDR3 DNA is TGCAGTGCTGAGGCCGGGGGTTTAGGTCAGCCCCAGCATTTT.